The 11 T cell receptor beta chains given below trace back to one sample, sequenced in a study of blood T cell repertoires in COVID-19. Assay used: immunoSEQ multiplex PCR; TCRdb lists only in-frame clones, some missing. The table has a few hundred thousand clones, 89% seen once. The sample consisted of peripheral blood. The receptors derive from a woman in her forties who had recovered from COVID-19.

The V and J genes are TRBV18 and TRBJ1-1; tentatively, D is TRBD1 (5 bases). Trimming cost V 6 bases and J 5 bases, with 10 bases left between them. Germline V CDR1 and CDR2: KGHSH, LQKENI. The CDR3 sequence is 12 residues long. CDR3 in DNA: TGTGCCAGCTCCTTGGAGGGGACTGAAGCTTTCTTT. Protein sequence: CASSLEGTEAFF.

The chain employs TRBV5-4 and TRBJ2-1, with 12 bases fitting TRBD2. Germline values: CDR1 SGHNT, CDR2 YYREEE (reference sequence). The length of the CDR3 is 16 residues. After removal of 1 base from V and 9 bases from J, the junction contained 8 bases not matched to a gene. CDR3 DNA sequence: TGTGCCAGCAGCTTGAAGGGACTAGCGGGTTTGGGTGAGCAGTTCTTC. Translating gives CASSLKGLAGLGEQFF.

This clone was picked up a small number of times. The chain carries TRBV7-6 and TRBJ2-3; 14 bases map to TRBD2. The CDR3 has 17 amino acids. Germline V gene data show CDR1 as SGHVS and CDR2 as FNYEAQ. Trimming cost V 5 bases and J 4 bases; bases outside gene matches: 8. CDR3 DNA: TGTGCCAGCAGCCCGCCGGGACTAGCGGGAGTGGCAGATACGCAGTATTTT. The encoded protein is CASSPPGLAGVADTQYF.

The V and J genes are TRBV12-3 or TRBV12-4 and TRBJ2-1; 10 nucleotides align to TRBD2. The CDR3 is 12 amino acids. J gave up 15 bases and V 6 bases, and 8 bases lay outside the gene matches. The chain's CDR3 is CASSPLAGARFF. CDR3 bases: TGTGCCAGCAGCCCCCTAGCGGGGGCCCGGTTCTTC.

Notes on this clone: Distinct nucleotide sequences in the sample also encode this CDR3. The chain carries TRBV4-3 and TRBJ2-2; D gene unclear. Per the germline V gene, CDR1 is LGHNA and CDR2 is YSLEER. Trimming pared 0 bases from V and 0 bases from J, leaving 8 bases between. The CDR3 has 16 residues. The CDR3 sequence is CASSQDGPPNTGELFF. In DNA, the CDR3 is TGCGCCAGCAGCCAAGATGGGCCACCGAACACCGGGGAGCTGTTTTTT.

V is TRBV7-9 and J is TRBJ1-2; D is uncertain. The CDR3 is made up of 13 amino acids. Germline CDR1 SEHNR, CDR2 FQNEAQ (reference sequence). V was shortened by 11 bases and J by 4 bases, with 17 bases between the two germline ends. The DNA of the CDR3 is TGTGCCGGCGAGGCATCCGGACTCTATGGCTACACCTTC. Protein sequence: CAGEASGLYGYTF.

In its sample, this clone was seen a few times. The CDR3 spells CASSQTDGYTF. CDR3 nucleotides: TGTGCCAGCAGCCAGACAGACGGCTACACCTTC. The chain has TRBV3-1 (or the pseudogene TRBV3-2) and TRBJ1-2; a possible D gene is TRBD1 (5 bases). Between the trimmed V and J ends, which lost 3 bases and 8 bases, there was a span of 7 bases. Germline V CDR1 and CDR2: LGHDT, YNNKEL (reference sequence). The CDR3 is 11 residues long.

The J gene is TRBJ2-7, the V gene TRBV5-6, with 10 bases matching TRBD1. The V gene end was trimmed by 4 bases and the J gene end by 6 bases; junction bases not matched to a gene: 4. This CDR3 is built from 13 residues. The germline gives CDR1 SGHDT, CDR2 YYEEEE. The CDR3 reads CASSARDRGEQYF. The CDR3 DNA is TGTGCCAGCAGCGCCCGGGACAGGGGCGAGCAGTACTTC.

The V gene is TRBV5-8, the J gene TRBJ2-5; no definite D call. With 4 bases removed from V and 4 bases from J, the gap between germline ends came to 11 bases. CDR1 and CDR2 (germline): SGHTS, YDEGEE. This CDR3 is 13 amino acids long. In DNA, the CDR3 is TGTGCCAGCAGCCGACTTATCCTAGAGACCCAGTACTTC. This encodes CASSRLILETQYF.

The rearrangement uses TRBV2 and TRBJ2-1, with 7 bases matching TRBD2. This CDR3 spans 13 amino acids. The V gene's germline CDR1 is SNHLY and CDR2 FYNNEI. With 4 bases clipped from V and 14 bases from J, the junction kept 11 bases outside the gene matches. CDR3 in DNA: TGTGCCAGCAGTGTCGGGCTAGCGGACTATAAGTTCTTC. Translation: CASSVGLADYKFF.

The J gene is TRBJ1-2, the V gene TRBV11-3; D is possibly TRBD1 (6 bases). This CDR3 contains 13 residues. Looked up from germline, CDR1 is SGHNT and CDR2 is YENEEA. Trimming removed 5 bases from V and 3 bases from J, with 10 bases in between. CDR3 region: CASSQGGDYGYTF. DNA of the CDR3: TGTGCCAGCAGCCAAGGGGGAGACTATGGCTACACCTTC.